This record concerns one T cell receptor (beta chain) sequence. As yet, its antigen is unknown. Participants comprised healthy donors of bone marrow. The sample comes from a study of cytomegalovirus exposure and HLA in healthy donors. Study-level points and caveats: Testing in vitro showed a few CMV-associated chains specific for CMV antigens.

This CDR3 has 19 residues. Germline V lookup: CDR1 KGHSH, CDR2 LQKENI. V was pared by 4 bases and J by 2 bases, with 21 bases between. Primers for the PCR totalled 60 Vbeta and 13 Jbeta. Profiling relied on immunoSEQ multiplex PCR, and the TCRdb table lists in-frame clones only, not all of them. The table includes 190,000 or so clones, approximately 79% detected once. Sequencing used PBMCs. The chain combines TRBV18 with TRBJ2-6, with D maybe TRBD2 (5 bases). The clonotype comes from a girl aged 10 to 17 in good health and CMV-seropositive. The CDR3 is CASSLNRYGVTTGANVLTF. Written as DNA, the CDR3 is TGTGCCAGCTCACTTAATCGTTACGGGGTAACGACTGGGGCCAACGTCCTGACTTTC.